These 22 T cell receptor beta chains came from one sample sequenced in a study of blood T cell repertoires in COVID-19. Data came from immunoSEQ multiplex PCR; TCRdb stores just in-frame clones and leaves some out. The sample yields over 250,000 clones, roughly 86% seen once. The sequencing sample was made of peripheral blood. Source of these receptors: a middle-aged man who had recovered from COVID-19.

The chain carries TRBV11-2 and TRBJ2-5; possibly TRBD1 for D (5 bases). The CDR3 length is 13 residues. Germline V gives CDR1 SGHAT, CDR2 FQNNGV. V was trimmed by 5 bases and J by 2 bases, leaving 9 bases between them. The CDR3 nucleotides are TGTGCCAGCAGCGGACAAGTTCAAGAGACCCAGTACTTC. This encodes CASSGQVQETQYF.

This rearrangement joins TRBV30 to TRBJ2-2; 12 nucleotides match TRBD2. Germline lookup yields CDR1 GTSNPN and CDR2 SVGIG (reference sequence). This CDR3 contains 15 residues. V was pared by 0 bases and J by 6 bases, with 2 bases of the junction left unmatched. This CDR3 is CAWSVLAGGAGELFF. DNA for the CDR3: TGTGCCTGGAGTGTTCTAGCGGGGGGGGCCGGGGAGCTGTTTTTT.

This chain links TRBV27 with TRBJ2-1, with 11 bases fitting TRBD2. V gave up 5 bases and J gave up 2 bases; unmatched junction bases: 8. The length of the CDR3 is 17 residues. Germline V gene data show CDR1 as MNHEY and CDR2 as SMNVEV (reference sequence). The chain's CDR3 is CASSAPSGRRTYNEQFF. For the CDR3, the DNA is TGTGCCAGCAGTGCCCCTAGCGGGAGGCGTACCTACAATGAGCAGTTCTTC.

This chain joins TRBV18 and TRBJ2-7; 10 nucleotides match TRBD2. The junction had 4 bases not matched to a gene; V was cut back by 2 bases and J by 3 bases. Germline CDR1 and CDR2: KGHSH and LQKENI. The CDR3 has 15 residues. The CDR3 loop is CASSPKTSGNYEQYF. As DNA, the CDR3 is TGTGCCAGCTCACCAAAAACTAGCGGGAACTACGAGCAGTACTTC.

This clone was counted only a few times. V and J are TRBV5-6 and TRBJ1-3; the match to TRBD1 covers 7 bases. CDR1 and CDR2 (germline): SGHDT, YYEEEE. The ends lost 3 bases at V and 1 base at J; junction bases unmatched: 4. The CDR3 consists of 15 residues. CDR3 coding DNA: TGTGCCAGCAGCTCTACAGGGGTTTCTGGAAACACCATATATTTT. Translated: CASSSTGVSGNTIYF.

The V and J genes are TRBV9 and TRBJ2-2; a weak D match, TRBD2 (5 bases). V was cut by 0 bases and J by 7 bases, with 7 bases left in between. The CDR3 is 13 residues long. Looked up from germline, CDR1 is SGDLS and CDR2 is YYNGEE. The CDR3 reads CASSVVGLGELFF. CDR3 sequence (DNA): TGTGCCAGCAGCGTAGTCGGACTCGGGGAGCTGTTTTTT.

V usage is TRBV20-1 and J usage is TRBJ1-2; D remains unclear. Germline CDR1 is DFQATT and CDR2 is SNEGSKA (reference sequence). V lost 3 bases, J lost 9 bases, and 11 bases lay in between. CDR3 size: 11 residues. The chain's CDR3 is CSASPGGSYTF. The CDR3, as DNA: TGCAGTGCTAGCCCGGGAGGGAGCTACACCTTC.

Details on this clone: An end of the junction differs from the germline gene, which may be a read error. The CDR3 DNA sequence: TGTGCCAGTAGTTCCCCGGGACTAGCGTACAGTGAGCAGTTCTTC. It translates to CASSSPGLAYSEQFF. The chain combines TRBV19 with TRBJ2-1, with TRBD2 matching 10 bases. The V gene's germline CDR1 is LNHDA and CDR2 SQIVND (reference sequence). The CDR3 consists of 15 residues.

The chain combines TRBV4-2 with TRBJ2-1, with D uncertain. The CDR3 extends over 16 amino acids. Trimming removed 1 base from V and 4 bases from J, with 14 bases in between. Germline V gives CDR1 LGHNA, CDR2 YNFKEQ. The CDR3 region is CASSQAGSASYNEQFF. CDR3 DNA: TGTGCCAGCAGCCAAGCAGGCTCTGCGAGTTACAATGAGCAGTTCTTC.

The CDR3 is CASSLTGNTEAFF. The CDR3 coding sequence is TGTGCCAGCAGCCTTACAGGGAACACTGAAGCTTTCTTT. V is TRBV11-3 and J is TRBJ1-1; D is perhaps TRBD1 (5 bases). The V end lost 5 bases, the J end lost 1 base, and 8 bases lay between the germline ends. This CDR3 contains 13 residues. Germline CDR1 SGHNT, CDR2 YENEEA.

The gene calls are TRBV30 and TRBJ1-6; TRBD1 matches at 8 bases. CDR3 size: 14 residues. Germline loops: CDR1 GTSNPN, CDR2 SVGIG (reference sequence). Unmatched junction bases numbered 6, after V lost 3 bases and J lost 8 bases. DNA for the CDR3: TGTGCCTGGAGGATAACAGGGGGGCATTCACCCCTCCACTTT. Residues: CAWRITGGHSPLHF.

This sequence joins TRBV2 and TRBJ2-5, with TRBD2 as a possible D gene (5 bases). V was clipped by 6 bases and J by 5 bases, with 19 bases between them. Germline V lookup: CDR1 SNHLY, CDR2 FYNNEI. The CDR3 is 15 residues long. The CDR3 sequence is CASSTEGGSWETQYF. CDR3 coding DNA: TGTGCCAGCAGCACCGAGGGCGGTTCATGGGAGACCCAGTACTTC. The full variable domain, rest sourced from reference TRBV2 and TRBJ2-5, is EPEVTQTPSHQVTQMGQEVILRCVPISNHLYFYWYRQILGQKVEFLVSFYNNEISEKSEIFDDQFSVERPDGSNFTLKIRSTKLEDSAMYFCASSTEGGSWETQYFGPGTRLLVL.

As to this clone: The germline gene is not matched at one end of the junction; a read error may be the cause. The genes are TRBV15 and TRBJ1-4, with 7 bases fitting TRBD1. CDR3 size: 16 residues. Germline lookup yields CDR1 LNHNV and CDR2 YYDKDF (reference sequence). The CDR3, as DNA: TGTGCCACCACCAGACAGGGACAGCCTACTAATGAAAAACTGTTTTTT. Amino acids: CATTRQGQPTNEKLFF.

CDR3 loop: CASAGRATTYEQYF. DNA for the CDR3: TGTGCCAGCGCCGGGAGGGCGACTACCTACGAGCAGTACTTC. This sequence joins TRBV6-5 and TRBJ2-7; 8 bases are a match to TRBD2. Germline V lookup: CDR1 MNHEY, CDR2 SVGAGI. This CDR3 spans 14 amino acids. Unmatched junction bases numbered 8, after V lost 8 bases and J lost 2 bases.

The chain employs TRBV6-5 and TRBJ1-1; D perhaps matches TRBD1 (5 bases). The CDR3 extends over 13 amino acids. Germline V gives CDR1 MNHEY, CDR2 SVGAGI. V was pared by 5 bases and J by 11 bases, with 18 bases between. The CDR3, as DNA: TGTGCCAGCAGTCACCTTGCGGACAACCAGGCTTTCTTT. It yields the protein CASSHLADNQAFF.

The chain links TRBV6-2 or TRBV6-3 to TRBJ1-2; a weak D match, TRBD1 (6 bases). The CDR3 spans 14 residues. The germline V and J ends were trimmed by 1 base and 5 bases, with 11 bases remaining between them. CDR1 MNHEY and CDR2 SVGEGT come from the germline V gene. In DNA, the CDR3 is TGTGCCAGCAGTTACTTAAAAGGGGGATATGGCTACACCTTC. This translates into CASSYLKGGYGYTF.

This chain joins TRBV5-8 and TRBJ2-5; D gene ambiguous. The CDR3 extends over 12 amino acids. V lost 0 bases, J lost 5 bases, and 5 bases lay in between. Germline CDR1 SGHTS, CDR2 YDEGEE. The CDR3 loop is CASSLGSETQYF. DNA for the CDR3: TGTGCCAGCAGCTTGGGAAGCGAGACCCAGTACTTC.

This chain uses TRBV19 with TRBJ2-5; 8 bases match TRBD1. The CDR3 has 16 residues. CDR1 is LNHDA, CDR2 SQIVND, per germline (reference sequence). V shed 1 base and J 0 bases; nucleotides not matched to a gene: 4. This CDR3 is CASSIGGTGNQETQYF. CDR3 coding DNA: TGTGCCAGTAGTATAGGGGGGACAGGCAACCAAGAGACCCAGTACTTC.

This rearrangement joins TRBV5-1 to TRBJ2-4; the D gene is possibly TRBD1 (6 bases). Germline V CDR1 and CDR2: SGHRS, YFSETQ. The CDR3 has 16 residues. V shed 6 bases and J shed 0 bases, with 16 bases lying between them. CDR3 loop: CASTVQGTLAKNIQYF. The CDR3 DNA sequence: TGCGCCAGCACCGTACAGGGAACCCTAGCCAAAAACATTCAGTACTTC.

V and J are TRBV7-3 and TRBJ2-2, with D possibly TRBD2 on 6 matching bases. Between the trimmed V and J ends, which lost 1 base and 4 bases, there was a span of 10 bases. Germline CDR1 SGHTA, CDR2 FQGTGA. The CDR3 is 15 amino acids. CDR3 region: CASSLNSGSTGELFF. The DNA for the CDR3 is TGTGCCAGCAGCTTAAATAGCGGATCCACCGGGGAGCTGTTTTTT.

The J gene is TRBJ2-2, the V gene TRBV6-5; TRBD2 agrees at 11 bases. Germline V gene sequence: CDR1 MNHEY, CDR2 SVGAGI. V was clipped by 3 bases and J by 7 bases; unmatched bases: 7. CDR3 length equals 16 residues. CDR3 loop: CASSYLSGGAGGELFF. DNA for the CDR3: TGTGCCAGCAGTTATCTTAGCGGGGGGGCCGGCGGGGAGCTGTTTTTT.

The J gene is TRBJ2-7, the V gene TRBV9; TRBD1 matches at 9 bases. Germline CDR1 SGDLS, CDR2 YYNGEE. V was pared by 3 bases and J by 3 bases, with 10 bases of the junction left unmatched. The CDR3 covers 16 residues. The CDR3 DNA reads as TGTGCCAGCAGCGCCCAGTACGGGACAGGGAGCTACGAGCAGTACTTC. Residues: CASSAQYGTGSYEQYF.